The rows below give T cell receptor beta chains drawn from one sample of a study of quantifying T cell responses using KT2 cells. In TCRdb, the UMI-ligation and nested PCR reads were re-called with MiXCR into one record per CDR3 protein. Counted here are 52,000 or so distinct CDR3 sequences, 9% to 15% occurring once; the ten biggest clones make up approximately 9.4%. Material: PBMCs spiked with cells of the T cell clone KT2. These receptors came from a human donor. CDR3s include the opening cysteine and the closing phenylalanine or tryptophan. The order of the fields is clone size, V gene, D gene, J gene, CDR3 protein, CDR3 DNA. A D gene is named only where the DNA matches it firmly. A row's size may be missing; if present it is once, few, many or a size class.

>.|TRBV15|.|TRBJ2-5
CAMSPGGGGETQYF
TGTGCCATGTCCCCGGGGGGCGGGGGAGAGACCCAGTACTTC
>few|TRBV3-1|.|TRBJ2-6
CASSQDISGANVLTF
TGTGCCAGCAGCCAAGACATCTCTGGGGCCAACGTCCTGACTTTC
>.|TRBV9|TRBD1|TRBJ1-6
CASSLETGGKSPLHF
TGTGCCAGCAGCTTAGAGACAGGGGGGAAATCACCCCTCCACTTT
>.|TRBV27|TRBD2|TRBJ2-5
CASSRSSGEETQYF
TGTGCCAGCAGTCGATCTAGCGGGGAAGAGACCCAGTACTTC
>.|TRBV5-6|.|TRBJ2-7
CASSPARAVPYEQYF
TGTGCCAGCAGCCCCGCCAGGGCGGTCCCCTACGAGCAGTACTTC
>many|TRBV3-2|.|TRBJ2-3
CASSQDPDTQYF
TGTGCCAGCAGCCAAGATCCGGATACGCAGTATTTT
>few|TRBV9|.|TRBJ2-1
CASSWDWSNEQFF
TGTGCCAGCAGCTGGGACTGGTCGAATGAGCAGTTCTTC
>.|TRBV6-5|.|TRBJ1-4
CASSIRAPAEKLFF
TGTGCCAGCAGTATCAGGGCGCCGGCGGAAAAACTGTTTTTT
>many|TRBV20-1|.|TRBJ2-7
CSANPEGPSSYEQYF
TGCAGTGCCAACCCCGAGGGACCGAGCTCCTACGAGCAGTACTTC
>.|TRBV2|TRBD1|TRBJ2-3
CASAGGVRSDTQYF
TGTGCCAGCGCAGGGGGCGTTAGGTCAGATACGCAGTATTTT
>few|TRBV6-5|TRBD2|TRBJ2-1
CASSSPGTIDNEQFF
TGTGCCAGCAGTAGTCCCGGGACTATTGACAATGAGCAGTTCTTC
>.|TRBV5-1|TRBD1|TRBJ2-7
CASSLRGGVVSYEQYF
TGCGCCAGCAGCTTGAGAGGGGGCGTCGTATCCTACGAGCAGTACTTC
>once|TRBV5-1|.|TRBJ2-3
CASSPGPSTDTQYF
TGCGCCAGCAGCCCGGGACCGAGCACAGATACGCAGTATTTT
>.|TRBV12-5|TRBD1|TRBJ1-5
CASGLGTGTGDNQPQHF
TGTGCTAGTGGTTTGGGGACCGGGACAGGGGACAATCAGCCCCAGCATTTT
>many|TRBV7-2|TRBD2|TRBJ2-2
CASSDRPSGRPANTGELFF
TGTGCCAGCAGCGACCGTCCTAGCGGGAGACCGGCGAACACCGGGGAGCTGTTTTTT
>few|TRBV6-2/TRBV6-3|TRBD1|TRBJ1-5
CASSSSRGRNQPQHF
TGTGCCAGCAGTTCGAGCAGGGGGAGGAATCAGCCCCAGCATTTT
>.|TRBV9|.|TRBJ2-3
CASSVGLGTDTQYF
TGTGCCAGCAGCGTAGGCTTGGGCACAGATACGCAGTATTTT
>.|TRBV12-3/TRBV12-4|TRBD2|TRBJ2-1
CASSQGLAGSYNEQFF
TGTGCCAGCAGCCAGGGACTAGCGGGCTCCTACAATGAGCAGTTCTTC
>few|TRBV4-1|TRBD1|TRBJ2-7
CASSPPGQGVGEQYF
TGCGCCAGCAGCCCTCCGGGACAGGGGGTTGGTGAGCAGTACTTC
>.|TRBV7-2|TRBD1|TRBJ1-4
CASSLRQGATNEKLFF
TGTGCCAGCAGCCTAAGACAGGGGGCAACTAATGAAAAACTGTTTTTT
>few|TRBV7-2|TRBD2|TRBJ2-3
CASSSGTSGKVDTQYF
TGTGCCAGCAGCTCTGGGACTAGCGGGAAGGTAGATACGCAGTATTTT
>.|TRBV12-3/TRBV12-4|.|TRBJ2-1
CASSFYPYNEQFF
TGTGCCAGCAGTTTTTACCCCTACAATGAGCAGTTCTTC
>many|TRBV3-1|.|TRBJ1-1
CASSQDGRVSVNTEAFF
TGTGCCAGCAGCCAAGATGGCAGGGTTTCTGTGAACACTGAAGCTTTCTTT
>.|TRBV12-3/TRBV12-4|TRBD2|TRBJ2-3
CASSRTSGSSTDTQYF
TGTGCCAGCAGTCGGACTAGCGGGAGCAGCACAGATACGCAGTATTTT
>.|TRBV7-2|.|TRBJ1-1
CASSFRRGTEAFF
TGTGCCAGCAGCTTTCGGAGGGGCACTGAAGCTTTCTTT
>many|TRBV6-1|TRBD1|TRBJ1-5
CASSGQGRQPQHF
TGTGCCAGCAGTGGACAGGGGCGTCAGCCCCAGCATTTT
>many|TRBV3-1|.|TRBJ2-5
CASSPRVPKQTQYF
TGTGCCAGCAGCCCAAGAGTACCGAAACAGACCCAGTACTTC
>.|TRBV12-3/TRBV12-4|.|TRBJ1-1
CASSLRAVGTFF
TGTGCCAGCAGTTTAAGGGCAGTCGGAACTTTCTTT